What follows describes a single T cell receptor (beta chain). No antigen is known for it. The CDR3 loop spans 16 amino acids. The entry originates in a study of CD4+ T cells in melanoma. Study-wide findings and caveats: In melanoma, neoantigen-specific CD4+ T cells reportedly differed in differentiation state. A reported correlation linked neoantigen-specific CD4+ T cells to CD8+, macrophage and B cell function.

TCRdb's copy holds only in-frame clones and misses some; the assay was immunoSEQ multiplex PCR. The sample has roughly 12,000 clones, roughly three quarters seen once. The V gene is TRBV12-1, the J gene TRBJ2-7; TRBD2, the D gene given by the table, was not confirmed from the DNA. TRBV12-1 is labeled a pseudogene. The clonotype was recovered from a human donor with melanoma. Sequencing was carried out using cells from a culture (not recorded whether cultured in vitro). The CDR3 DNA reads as TGTGCCAGCAGCCTGGGACGGGGGGCCTCCTCCTACGAGCAGTACTTC. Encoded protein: CASSLGRGASSYEQYF.